These 22 T cell receptor beta chains came from one sample sequenced in a study of control samples from healthy donors and cancer patients. Repertoires were generated with immunoSEQ multiplex PCR, while TCRdb's copy carries only in-frame clones and drops some. This table has some 13,000 clones, about 75% appearing once. Specimen: formalin-fixed, paraffin-embedded tissue. Receptors were obtained from a male donor with melanoma.

V is TRBV7-2 and J is TRBJ1-1, with TRBD1 identical over 10 bases. Unmatched junction bases numbered 15, after V lost 5 bases and J lost 6 bases. The germline V gene encodes CDR1 SGHTA and CDR2 FQGNSA. This CDR3 comprises 17 residues. Here the CDR3 reads CASSGDRDRGWGAEAFF. CDR3 coding DNA: TGTGCCAGCAGCGGGGACCGGGACAGGGGATGGGGTGCTGAAGCTTTCTTT.

This chain uses TRBV4-1 with TRBJ2-2; D uncertain. The CDR3 length is 15 residues. Germline V gene sequence: CDR1 MGHRA, CDR2 YSYEKL. V was clipped by 4 bases and J by 2 bases, with 11 bases between them. The CDR3 sequence is CASSPRVINTGELFF. The CDR3, as DNA: TGCGCCAGCAGCCCCCGGGTAATAAACACCGGGGAGCTGTTTTTT.

There are a few counts of this clone. This chain links TRBV6-2 or TRBV6-3 with TRBJ1-4; 8 bases are a match to TRBD1. V lost 6 bases, J lost 8 bases, and 11 bases stayed unmatched. From germline, CDR1 is MNHEY and CDR2 SVGEGT. The CDR3 loop spans 15 amino acids. In DNA, the CDR3 is TGTGCCAGCAGGCCTACAGGGGGAATATACGAAAAACTGTTTTTT. It is translated as CASRPTGGIYEKLFF.

V and J are TRBV10-2 and TRBJ2-2, with TRBD1 matching 7 bases. Per germline, CDR1 WSHSY and CDR2 SAAADI. This CDR3 is built from 14 residues. With 3 bases clipped from V and 8 bases from J, the junction kept 6 bases outside the gene matches. This CDR3 reads CASSEFTGAGELFF. In nucleotides, the CDR3 is TGCGCCAGCAGTGAATTTACAGGGGCTGGGGAGCTGTTTTTT.

The chain uses TRBV4-2 and TRBJ2-7; 7 nucleotides agree with TRBD1. Germline trimming cut 5 bases from V and 4 bases from J; bases unmatched to any gene: 5. Per the germline V gene, CDR1 is LGHNA and CDR2 is YNFKEQ. This CDR3 contains 13 residues. The CDR3, as DNA: TGTGCCAGCAGCAAAAGGGGGCCTTACGAGCAGTACTTC. It yields the protein CASSKRGPYEQYF.

The rearrangement uses TRBV5-1 and TRBJ1-2; no reliable D call. The CDR3 is made up of 13 amino acids. Trimming cost V 0 bases and J 0 bases, with 3 bases left between them. Germline assignment: CDR1 SGHRS and CDR2 YFSETQ. The CDR3 protein is CASSLAANYGYTF. The CDR3 DNA reads TGCGCCAGCAGCTTGGCCGCTAACTATGGCTACACCTTC.

V usage is TRBV5-8 and J usage is TRBJ1-2; TRBD1 aligns across 7 bases. Germline assignment: CDR1 SGHTS and CDR2 YDEGEE. V dropped 3 bases and J dropped 4; count of bases not matched to a gene: 6. CDR3 size: 14 residues. The CDR3 DNA sequence: TGTGCCAGCAGCTCTCTTACAGGGGCCTATGGCTACACCTTC. It translates to CASSSLTGAYGYTF.

This clone turned up a few times. The V gene is TRBV19, the J gene TRBJ1-5; unclear D gene. Trimming shortened V by 4 bases and J by 5 bases, and 15 bases separated the two germline ends. Germline lookup yields CDR1 LNHDA and CDR2 SQIVND (reference sequence). There are 15 residues in the CDR3. The CDR3 sequence is CASSSTTPGDQPQHF. The CDR3, as DNA: TGTGCCAGTAGTAGTACAACTCCGGGAGATCAGCCCCAGCATTTT.

The chain recombines TRBV2 with TRBJ2-1; D call uncertain. The CDR3 has 11 amino acids. The germline CDR1 and CDR2 sequences are SNHLY and FYNNEI. V dropped 5 bases and J dropped 9 bases, with 8 bases sitting between them. CDR3 bases: TGTGCCAGCAGTCCCCTCCGTGAGCAGTTCTTC. This codes for CASSPLREQFF. Using reference TRBV2 and TRBJ2-1 for the parts outside the CDR3, the full variable domain is EPEVTQTPSHQVTQMGQEVILRCVPISNHLYFYWYRQILGQKVEFLVSFYNNEISEKSEIFDDQFSVERPDGSNFTLKIRSTKLEDSAMYFCASSPLREQFFGPGTRLTVL.

Here the CDR3 DNA reads TGTGCCAGCAGTTACCGACTAGCGGGGGAAGAGACCCAGTACTTC. This codes for CASSYRLAGEETQYF. The J gene is TRBJ2-5, the V gene TRBV6-5; 12 nucleotides match TRBD2. The CDR3 sequence is 15 residues long. The ends lost 2 bases at V and 3 bases at J; junction bases unmatched: 1. The germline V gene has CDR1 MNHEY and CDR2 SVGAGI.

The rearrangement links TRBV11-1 to TRBJ2-3; TRBD2 matches 9 bases. The CDR3 runs to 14 residues. Per the germline V gene, CDR1 is SGHAT and CDR2 is FQDESV (reference sequence). V trimming: 5 bases; J trimming: 5 bases; junction bases outside the gene matches: 5. CDR3 coding DNA: TGTGCCAGCAGCAGCCTAGCGGGGAAAGATACGCAGTATTTT. It is translated as CASSSLAGKDTQYF.

The gene calls are TRBV14 and TRBJ2-3; D gene ambiguous. With 0 bases removed from V and 0 bases from J, the gap between germline ends came to 10 bases. CDR1 is SGHDN and CDR2 is FVKESK in the germline V gene. This CDR3 comprises 16 residues. CDR3 in DNA: TGTGCCAGCAGCCAAGAGTCAGGCCTGAGCACAGATACGCAGTATTTT. Its protein is CASSQESGLSTDTQYF. The full variable domain, rest sourced from reference TRBV14 and TRBJ2-3, is EAGVTQFPSHSVIEKGQTVTLRCDPISGHDNLYWYRRVMGKEIKFLLHFVKESKQDESGMPNNRFLAERTGGTYSTLKVQPAELEDSGVYFCASSQESGLSTDTQYFGPGTRLTVL.

This chain links TRBV19 with TRBJ1-6, with D possibly TRBD1 on 5 matching bases. The CDR3 is made up of 16 amino acids. V was clipped by 7 bases and J by 9 bases, with 22 bases between them. The germline V gene has CDR1 LNHDA and CDR2 SQIVND (reference sequence). This CDR3 is CASILRTGPRGSPLHF. DNA for the CDR3: TGTGCCAGTATCCTAAGGACGGGACCTAGAGGTTCACCCCTCCACTTT.

This chain uses TRBV15 with TRBJ2-7; 7 nucleotides match TRBD2. Germline assignment: CDR1 LNHNV and CDR2 YYDKDF (reference sequence). This CDR3 has 16 amino acids. V dropped 5 bases and J dropped 6; count of bases not matched to a gene: 16. This chain's CDR3 is CATSGGGRTVLSEQYF. CDR3 DNA: TGTGCCACCAGCGGGGGGGGACGGACCGTCTTGAGCGAGCAGTACTTC.

The V call is TRBV24-1, the J call TRBJ2-1; 10 positions agree with TRBD1. The CDR3 sequence is 13 residues long. V lost 11 bases and J lost 7; bases outside the gene matches: 7. Germline CDR1 reads KGHDR; CDR2 reads SFDVKD. CDR3 sequence reads: CASRDRGRNEQFF. The CDR3 coding sequence is TGTGCCAGCCGGGACAGGGGACGAAATGAGCAGTTCTTC.

This sequence joins TRBV6-6 and TRBJ1-4; 10 bases are a match to TRBD1. With V trimmed by 6 bases and J by 8 bases, 9 bases remained unmatched. The CDR3 runs to 15 residues. Germline values: CDR1 MNHNY, CDR2 SVGAGI (reference sequence). As DNA, the CDR3 is TGTGCCAGCAGGAGTCCGGGACAGGGGTACGAAAAACTGTTTTTT. It codes for CASRSPGQGYEKLFF.

The J gene is TRBJ1-2, the V gene TRBV5-8; D gene ambiguous. V was shortened by 0 bases and J by 8 bases, with 14 bases between the two germline ends. Germline-derived CDR1 and CDR2 are SGHTS and YDEGEE. The CDR3 runs to 14 residues. As DNA, the CDR3 is TGTGCCAGCAGCTTGGAGCGGCCAGGAAGGGGCTACACCTTC. It is translated as CASSLERPGRGYTF.

The chain is built from TRBV15 and TRBJ2-5; 9 bases agree with TRBD2. The CDR3 extends over 16 amino acids. The V gene's germline CDR1 is LNHNV and CDR2 YYDKDF (reference sequence). Losses at the gene ends were 0 bases for V and 0 bases for J; bases not matched to a gene: 2. The CDR3 DNA sequence: TGTGCCACCAGCAGAGAGCTAGCGGGGAACCAAGAGACCCAGTACTTC. This encodes CATSRELAGNQETQYF.

The chain couples TRBV3-1 (or the pseudogene TRBV3-2) to TRBJ2-5; TRBD2 might be the D (5 bases). The germline gives CDR1 LGHDT, CDR2 YNNKEL (reference sequence). CDR3 length: 12 amino acids. Trimming cost V 1 base and J 13 bases, with 13 bases left between them. CDR3 nucleotides: TGTGCCAGCAGCCAAGCTAGGACTCAACCGTACTTC. The encoded protein is CASSQARTQPYF.

The chain is built from TRBV6-5 and TRBJ2-1; 7 nucleotides agree with TRBD1. Germline-derived CDR1 and CDR2 are MNHEY and SVGAGI. The trim removed 5 bases at V and 9 bases at J, leaving 4 bases unmatched. This CDR3 region has 12 residues. Here the CDR3 reads CASSRGQIEQFF. CDR3 nucleotide sequence: TGTGCCAGCAGTCGGGGACAGATTGAGCAGTTCTTC.

This rearrangement joins TRBV3-1 (or the pseudogene TRBV3-2) to TRBJ1-5; D might be TRBD1 (6 bases). This CDR3 has 14 residues. V lost 4 bases and J 9 bases, leaving 16 bases between the germline ends. Germline CDR1 and CDR2: LGHDT and YNNKEL (reference sequence). This chain's CDR3 is CASSRVQGARPQHF. In nucleotides, the CDR3 is TGTGCCAGCAGCCGAGTACAGGGCGCACGGCCCCAGCATTTT.

J is TRBJ2-3 and V is TRBV7-9; 8 nucleotides align to TRBD1. Germline-derived CDR1 and CDR2 are SEHNR and FQNEAQ (reference sequence). The CDR3 length is 13 residues. V trimming: 6 bases; J trimming: 4 bases; junction bases outside the gene matches: 3. CDR3 in amino acids: CASRGQGSDTQYF. CDR3 nucleotides: TGTGCCAGCAGAGGACAGGGCTCAGATACGCAGTATTTT.